The clone carrying this TCR beta chain was observed at least ten times. This specimen belongs to a study of regulatory T cells in long-lasting Graves disease. Arm-PCR with iRepertoire HTBI primers amplified the CDR3 regions for these TCR beta libraries. TCRdb ran MiXCR on the multiplex PCR reads and lists one entry per CDR3 protein. The data hold 500,000 or so distinct CDR3 sequences, with 11% to 15% observed a single time. Germline-derived CDR1 and CDR2 are DFQATT and SNEGSKA (reference sequence). V lost 5 bases to trimming and J lost 0 bases, with 13 bases between them. CDR3 length: 14 residues. Time point denoted: newly diagnosed GD, antithyroid drugs for less than 3 months. The TCR library was made from RNA that had been extracted from PBMCs in TRIzol. Investigators report Graves' disease was diagnosed under American Thyroid Association guidelines. The sample also formed part of further work on T cells in Graves' hyperthyroidism and ophthalmopathy. That study reports: Stability of Graves' hyperthyroidism was defined as absent ophthalmopathy progression within 18 months. Most thyroid clonotypes with frequency above 0.001 were detected in blood. Ophthalmopathy stood apart from stable hyperthyroidism in a 13 V-J model.

The specimen comprised peripheral blood mononuclear cells (PBMCs), sampled at new diagnosis, from a patient treated with antithyroid drugs. The genes are TRBV20-1 and TRBJ2-5, with D hard to call. The clonotype was recovered from a woman aged 45-59 years with Graves disease. The DNA for the CDR3 is TGCAGTGCTCCGCGAGCTGGCTACCAAGAGACCCAGTACTTC. It yields the protein CSAPRAGYQETQYF.